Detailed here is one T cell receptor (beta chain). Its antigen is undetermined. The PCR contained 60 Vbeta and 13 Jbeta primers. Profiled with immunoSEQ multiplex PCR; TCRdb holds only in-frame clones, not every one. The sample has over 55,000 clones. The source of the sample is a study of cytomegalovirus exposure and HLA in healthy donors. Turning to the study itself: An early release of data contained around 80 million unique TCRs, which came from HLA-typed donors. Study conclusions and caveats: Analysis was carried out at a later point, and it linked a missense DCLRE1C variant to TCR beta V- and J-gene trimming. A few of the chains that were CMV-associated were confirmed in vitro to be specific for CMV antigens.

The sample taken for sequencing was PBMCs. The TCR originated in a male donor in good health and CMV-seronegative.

Written as DNA, the CDR3 is TGTGCCAGCAGCCAAGGCGGACAGGCCTCCTACGAGCAGTACTTC. Protein: CASSQGGQASYEQYF. The V call is TRBV11-2, the J call TRBJ2-7, with 7 bases matching TRBD1. Germline CDR1 and CDR2: SGHAT and FQNNGV. This CDR3 has 15 amino acids. V shed 5 bases, J shed 0 bases, and the junction held 7 bases outside the gene matches.